Listed here are 12 T cell receptor beta chains from one sample, sequenced in a study of CDR3 diversity in severe acne. Using its own MiXCR run on the PCR reads, TCRdb lists one record per CDR3 protein. The table records 85,000 to 120,000 distinct CDR3 sequences, more than 45% of them present only once. Sequencing was performed on blood. Receptors were obtained from a male donor with acne.

This chain connects TRBV7-6 to TRBJ2-5; TRBD2 aligns across 7 bases. The V gene's germline CDR1 is SGHVS and CDR2 FNYEAQ. V was clipped by 1 base and J by 4 bases; unmatched bases: 6. This CDR3 is 15 amino acids long. The CDR3 is CASSLGAVAGETQYF. The DNA of the CDR3 is TGTGCCAGCAGCTTAGGCGCGGTAGCGGGAGAGACCCAGTACTTC.

This clonotype was seen many times. The chain couples TRBV6-6 to TRBJ2-7, with 11 bases that match TRBD1. The V gene's germline CDR1 is MNHNY and CDR2 SVGAGI (reference sequence). V lost 2 bases to trimming and J lost 3 bases; unmatched junction nucleotides: 0. There are 14 residues in the CDR3. CDR3 residues: CASSYGTGGYEQYF. The CDR3 DNA follows: TGTGCCAGCAGTTACGGGACAGGGGGCTACGAGCAGTACTTC.

V is TRBV20-1 and J is TRBJ2-5; D unresolved. The CDR3 is made up of 14 amino acids. CDR1 and CDR2 from the germline V gene are DFQATT and SNEGSKA (reference sequence). Trimming took off 0 bases at V and 0 bases at J, with 8 bases between the two ends. The CDR3 loop is CSARDPKYQETQYF. The CDR3 DNA sequence: TGCAGTGCTAGAGATCCCAAGTACCAAGAGACCCAGTACTTC.

This clonotype has ten or more counts. This chain uses TRBV11-2 with TRBJ2-1; the match to TRBD1 covers 8 bases. Germline V gene lookup returns CDR1 SGHAT and CDR2 FQNNGV. The J segment lost 3 bases and the V segment lost 1 base, leaving 2 bases of the junction unmatched. This CDR3 contains 15 residues. The CDR3 DNA sequence: TGTGCCAGCAGCTTAGGGACAGGGCTCTACAATGAGCAGTTCTTC. Protein sequence: CASSLGTGLYNEQFF.

Concerning this clonotype itself: This could be a read error, since a much larger clone is one nucleotide away. This rearrangement joins TRBV5-1 to TRBJ2-2, with 13 bases lining up with TRBD2. Per germline, CDR1 SGHRS and CDR2 YFSETQ. The CDR3 sequence is 15 residues long. Here the CDR3 DNA reads TGCGCCAGCACCGGGACTAGCGGGAACACCGGGGGGCTGTTTTTT. Its translation: CASTGTSGNTGGLFF.

This clonotype appeared a single time. The CDR3 is CATSDAGNTEAFF. DNA for the CDR3: TGTGCCACCAGTGATGCAGGGAACACTGAAGCTTTCTTT. This chain links TRBV24-1 with TRBJ1-1; D unresolved. The CDR3 contains 13 residues. V lost 3 bases to trimming and J lost 1 base, with 5 bases between them. Germline V gives CDR1 KGHDR, CDR2 SFDVKD.

The rearrangement uses TRBV4-2 and TRBJ2-6, with 9 bases aligning to TRBD2. The length of the CDR3 is 17 residues. The J segment lost 5 bases and the V segment lost 4 bases, leaving 9 bases of the junction unmatched. The V gene's germline CDR1 is LGHNA and CDR2 YNFKEQ. CDR3 region: CASSPRVAGARANVLTF. The CDR3 DNA is TGTGCCAGCAGCCCGAGAGTAGCGGGAGCTAGGGCCAACGTCCTGACTTTC.

J is TRBJ2-7 and V is TRBV9, with a weak D call TRBD2 (6 bases). The CDR3 loop spans 15 amino acids. With 0 bases removed from V and 2 bases from J, the gap between germline ends came to 12 bases. Germline values: CDR1 SGDLS, CDR2 YYNGEE. The DNA for the CDR3 is TGTGCCAGCAGCGTAGGGTCCAGCGGGCCCTACGAGCAGTACTTC. The encoded protein is CASSVGSSGPYEQYF.

This clonotype has ten or more counts. The genes are TRBV7-2 and TRBJ2-5; 8 bases agree with TRBD1. V lost 3 bases and J lost 0; bases outside the gene matches: 15. The CDR3 covers 19 residues. Germline CDR1 SGHTA, CDR2 FQGNSA. CDR3 in DNA: TGTGCCAGCAGCTTCATATTATCCTACACAGGGGGGCACCAAGAGACCCAGTACTTC. Its translation: CASSFILSYTGGHQETQYF.

By share, this clonotype counts as medium-sized. The chain links TRBV7-9 to TRBJ2-7; 9 bases line up with TRBD1. The CDR3 length is 15 residues. CDR1 SEHNR and CDR2 FQNEAQ come from the germline V gene (reference sequence). With 5 bases clipped from V and 5 bases from J, the junction kept 10 bases outside the gene matches. CDR3 loop: CASSKGQGLFNEQYF. The CDR3, as DNA: TGTGCCAGCAGCAAGGGACAGGGACTTTTCAACGAGCAGTACTTC.

The V gene is TRBV20-1, the J gene TRBJ1-2; no reliable D call. Trimming left V 3 bases short and J 4 bases short, with 12 bases between. This CDR3 is 13 amino acids long. CDR1 is DFQATT, CDR2 SNEGSKA, per germline (reference sequence). The CDR3 DNA reads as TGCAGTGCTAGTCCTCGGGGTTCCTATGGCTACACCTTC. It yields the protein CSASPRGSYGYTF.

This chain connects TRBV24-1 to TRBJ1-5; the D gene is possibly TRBD1 (5 bases). Trimming pared 4 bases from V and 6 bases from J, leaving 15 bases between. The length of the CDR3 is 15 residues. CDR1 and CDR2 from the germline V gene are KGHDR and SFDVKD. Here the CDR3 DNA reads TGTGCCACCAGTGAAGGTCAGGGTCTAAGTCAGCCCCAGCATTTT. Its protein is CATSEGQGLSQPQHF.